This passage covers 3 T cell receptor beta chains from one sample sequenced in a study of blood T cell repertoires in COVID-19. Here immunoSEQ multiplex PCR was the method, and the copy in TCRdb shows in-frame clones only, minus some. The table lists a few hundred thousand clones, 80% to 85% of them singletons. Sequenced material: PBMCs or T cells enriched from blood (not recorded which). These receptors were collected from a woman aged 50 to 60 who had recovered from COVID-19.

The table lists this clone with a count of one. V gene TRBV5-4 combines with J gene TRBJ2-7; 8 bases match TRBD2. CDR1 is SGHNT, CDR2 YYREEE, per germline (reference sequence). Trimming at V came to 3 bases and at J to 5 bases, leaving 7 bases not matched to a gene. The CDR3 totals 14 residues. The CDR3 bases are TGTGCCAGCAGCTACGGGAGGGGGGCGGACGAGCAGTACTTC. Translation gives CASSYGRGADEQYF.

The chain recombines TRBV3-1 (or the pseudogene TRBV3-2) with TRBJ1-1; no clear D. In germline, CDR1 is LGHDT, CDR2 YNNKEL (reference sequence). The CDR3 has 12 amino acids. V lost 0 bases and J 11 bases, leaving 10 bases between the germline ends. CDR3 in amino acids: CASSQDLGVAFF. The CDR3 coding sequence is TGTGCCAGCAGCCAAGATCTCGGTGTCGCTTTCTTT.

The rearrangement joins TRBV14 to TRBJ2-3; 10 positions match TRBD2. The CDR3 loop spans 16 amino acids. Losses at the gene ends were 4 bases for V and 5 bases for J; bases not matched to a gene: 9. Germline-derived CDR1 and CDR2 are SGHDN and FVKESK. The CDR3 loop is CASSPTSGTIQDTQYF. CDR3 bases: TGTGCCAGCAGCCCTACTAGCGGGACGATTCAAGATACGCAGTATTTT.